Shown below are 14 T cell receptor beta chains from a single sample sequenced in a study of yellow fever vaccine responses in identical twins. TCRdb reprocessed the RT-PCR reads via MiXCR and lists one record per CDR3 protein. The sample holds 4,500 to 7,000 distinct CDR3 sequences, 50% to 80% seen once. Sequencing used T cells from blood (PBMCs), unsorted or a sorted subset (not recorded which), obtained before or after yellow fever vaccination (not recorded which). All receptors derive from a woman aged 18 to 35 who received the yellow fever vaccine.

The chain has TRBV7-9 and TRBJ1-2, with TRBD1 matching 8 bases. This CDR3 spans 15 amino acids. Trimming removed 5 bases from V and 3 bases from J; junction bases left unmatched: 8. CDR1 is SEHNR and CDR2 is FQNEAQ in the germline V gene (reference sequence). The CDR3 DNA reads TGTGCCAGCAGCCGATCCACAGGGGGAGACTATGGCTACACCTTC. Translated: CASSRSTGGDYGYTF.

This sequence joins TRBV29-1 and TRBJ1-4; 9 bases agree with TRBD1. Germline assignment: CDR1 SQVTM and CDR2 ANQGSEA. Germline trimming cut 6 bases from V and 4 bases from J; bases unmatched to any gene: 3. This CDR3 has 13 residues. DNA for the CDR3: TGCAGCGTCCCGGGACAGGGTAATGAAAAACTGTTTTTT. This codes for CSVPGQGNEKLFF.

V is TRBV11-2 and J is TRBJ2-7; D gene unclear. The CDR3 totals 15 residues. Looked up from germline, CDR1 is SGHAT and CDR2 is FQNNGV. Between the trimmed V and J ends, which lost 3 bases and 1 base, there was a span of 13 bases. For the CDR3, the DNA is TGTGCCAGCAGCTTTCGGGTAGGGCTTTCCTACGAGCAGTACTTC. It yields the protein CASSFRVGLSYEQYF.

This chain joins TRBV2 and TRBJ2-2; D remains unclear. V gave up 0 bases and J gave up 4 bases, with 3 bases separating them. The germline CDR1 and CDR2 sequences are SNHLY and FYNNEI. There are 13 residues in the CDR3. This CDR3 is CASSEAGTGELFF. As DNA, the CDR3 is TGTGCCAGCAGTGAAGCGGGCACCGGGGAGCTGTTTTTT. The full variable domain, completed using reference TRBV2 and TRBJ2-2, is EPEVTQTPSHQVTQMGQEVILRCVPISNHLYFYWYRQILGQKVEFLVSFYNNEISEKSEIFDDQFSVERPDGSNFTLKIRSTKLEDSAMYFCASSEAGTGELFFGEGSRLTVL.

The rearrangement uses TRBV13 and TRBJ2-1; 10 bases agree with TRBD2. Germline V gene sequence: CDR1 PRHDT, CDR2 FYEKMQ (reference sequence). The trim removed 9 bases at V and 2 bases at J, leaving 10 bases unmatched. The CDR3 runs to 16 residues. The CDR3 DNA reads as TGTGCCAGGAGAACGGGACTAGCGAAGACCTACAATGAGCAGTTCTTC. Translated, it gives CARRTGLAKTYNEQFF.

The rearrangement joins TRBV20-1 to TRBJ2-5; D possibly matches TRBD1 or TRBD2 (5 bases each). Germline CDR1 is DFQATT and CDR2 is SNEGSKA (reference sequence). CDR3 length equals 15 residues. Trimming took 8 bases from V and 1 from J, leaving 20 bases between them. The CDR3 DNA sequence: TGCAGTCTTCTAGCAGTTGGGGACCTCCAAGAGACCCAGTACTTC. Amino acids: CSLLAVGDLQETQYF.

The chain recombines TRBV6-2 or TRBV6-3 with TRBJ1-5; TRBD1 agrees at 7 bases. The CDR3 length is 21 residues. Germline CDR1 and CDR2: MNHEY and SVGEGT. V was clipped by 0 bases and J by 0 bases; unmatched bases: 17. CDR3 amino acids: CASSYSLLRQGRGDSNQPQHF. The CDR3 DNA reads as TGTGCCAGCAGTTACTCGCTCTTACGACAGGGAAGGGGAGATAGCAATCAGCCCCAGCATTTT.

The CDR3 is CASSPTDTQYF. CDR3 nucleotides: TGTGCCAGCAGCCCAACAGATACGCAGTATTTT. The chain has TRBV11-1 and TRBJ2-3; no definite D call. Trimming took off 5 bases at V and 3 bases at J, with 3 bases between the two ends. The CDR3 runs 11 residues. Germline V gene lookup returns CDR1 SGHAT and CDR2 FQDESV (reference sequence).

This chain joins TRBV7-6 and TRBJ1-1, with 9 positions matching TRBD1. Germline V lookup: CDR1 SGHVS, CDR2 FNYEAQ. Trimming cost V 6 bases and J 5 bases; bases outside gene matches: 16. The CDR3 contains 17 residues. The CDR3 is CASSPVTGGEGVTEAFF. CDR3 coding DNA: TGTGCCAGCAGTCCGGTTACAGGGGGCGAAGGAGTGACTGAAGCTTTCTTT.

CDR3 nucleotides: TGTGCCAGTAGTATGTACCTCTACAATGAGCAGTTCTTC. It yields the protein CASSMYLYNEQFF. The chain carries TRBV19 and TRBJ2-1; D is unclear. The CDR3 contains 13 residues. Germline CDR1 LNHDA, CDR2 SQIVND (reference sequence). Trimming removed 3 bases at V and 3 bases at J, with 6 bases between.

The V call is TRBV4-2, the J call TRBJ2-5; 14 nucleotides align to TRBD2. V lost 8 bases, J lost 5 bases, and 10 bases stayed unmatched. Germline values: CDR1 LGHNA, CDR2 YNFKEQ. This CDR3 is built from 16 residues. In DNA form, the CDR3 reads TGTGCCAGCTCGCCCGGGACTAGCGGGAGTAGGGAGACCCAGTACTTC. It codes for CASSPGTSGSRETQYF.

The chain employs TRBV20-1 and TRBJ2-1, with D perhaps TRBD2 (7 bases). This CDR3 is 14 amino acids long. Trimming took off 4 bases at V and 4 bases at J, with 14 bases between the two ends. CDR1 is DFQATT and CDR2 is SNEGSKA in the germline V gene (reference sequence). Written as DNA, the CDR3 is TGCAGTGCTATCAACAGGGAGGGGTACAATGAGCAGTTCTTC. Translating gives CSAINREGYNEQFF.

DNA for the CDR3: TGTGCCAGCAGCTTAAGTATCTGGGGGACTGAAGCTTTCTTT. This translates into CASSLSIWGTEAFF. The chain employs TRBV7-2 and TRBJ1-1; the D gene is possibly TRBD1 (5 bases). Germline lookup yields CDR1 SGHTA and CDR2 FQGNSA. The CDR3 has 14 amino acids. The V end lost 2 bases, the J end lost 5 bases, and 12 bases lay between the germline ends.

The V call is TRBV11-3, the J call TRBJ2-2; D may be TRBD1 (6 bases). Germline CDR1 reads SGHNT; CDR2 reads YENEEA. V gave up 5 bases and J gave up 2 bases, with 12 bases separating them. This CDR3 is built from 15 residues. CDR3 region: CASSHSGVNTGELFF. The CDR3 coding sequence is TGTGCCAGCAGCCACTCAGGGGTCAACACCGGGGAGCTGTTTTTT.